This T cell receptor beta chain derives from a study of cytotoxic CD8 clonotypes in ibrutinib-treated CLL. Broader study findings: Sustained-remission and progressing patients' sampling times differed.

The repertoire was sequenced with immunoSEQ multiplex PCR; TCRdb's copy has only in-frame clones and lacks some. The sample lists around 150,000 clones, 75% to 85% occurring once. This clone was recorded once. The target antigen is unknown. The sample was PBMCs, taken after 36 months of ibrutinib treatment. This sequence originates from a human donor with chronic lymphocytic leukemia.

In DNA form, the CDR3 reads TGTGCCAGCAGTTACTCAGGGCGGTTCACAGATACGCAGTATTTT. Its protein product is CASSYSGRFTDTQYF. The chain joins TRBV6-5 to TRBJ2-3; D is undetermined. Deletions cut 0 bases from V and 2 bases from J, with 9 bases between. This CDR3 contains 15 residues. Germline V gene data show CDR1 as MNHEY and CDR2 as SVGAGI.